This T cell receptor (beta chain) emerged from a study of cytomegalovirus exposure and HLA in healthy donors. Notes on the study in general: In an earlier analysis, about 87% or about 30%: the productive usage of most TCR beta V segments. Per a later analysis, 16,951 TCR beta sequences showed association with HLA alleles at 0.05 false discovery rate.

A remark on this clone: The target antigen is unknown.

PCR employed 60 Vbeta and 13 Jbeta primers. TCRdb keeps only in-frame clones here, not all; method: immunoSEQ multiplex PCR. Counted here are more than 85,000 clones, around 75% occurring once; the ten biggest clones make up about 4.5%. The source is a young woman in good health and CMV-seropositive. Sequencing was done on a sample of PBMCs.

Here the CDR3 reads CASTLSGSYNEQFF. DNA of the CDR3: TGTGCCAGCACCCTTAGCGGGTCTTACAATGAGCAGTTCTTC. V gene TRBV5-8 combines with J gene TRBJ2-1; the match to TRBD2 covers 7 bases. CDR1 and CDR2 from the germline V gene are SGHTS and YDEGEE. This CDR3 region has 14 residues. V lost 6 bases, J lost 4 bases, and 7 bases stayed unmatched.